The rows below give T cell receptor beta chains drawn from one sample of a study of blood T cells in healthy people across ages. MiXCR, applied by TCRdb to the 5' RACE reads, yields one record per CDR3 protein. The sample includes roughly 930,000 distinct CDR3 sequences, roughly 48% seen only once; the top ten take roughly 13%. The sample consisted of blood. These receptors originate from a man aged 25 to 40 in good health. Each CDR3 is given with its conserved first and last residue. The order of the fields is clone size, V gene, CDR3 length, D gene, J gene, CDR3 DNA, CDR3 protein. A D gene is named only where the DNA matches it firmly. Rows give clone size only sometimes, using once, few, many, or a class for an expanded clone.

size: few; V: TRBV4-1; length: 14; D: TRBD1; J: TRBJ1-2; DNA: TGCGCCAGCAGCCAAGTGGGGACAGGGGGCGGCTACACCTTC; CDR3: CASSQVGTGGGYTF
size: .; V: TRBV4-3; length: 14; D: .; J: TRBJ1-1; DNA: TGCGCCAGCAGCCAGTGGGGACTGAGGGCTGAAGCTTTCTTT; CDR3: CASSQWGLRAEAFF
size: once; V: TRBV27; length: 15; D: .; J: TRBJ2-6; DNA: TGTGCCAGCTCCCAGCCTTCCCGTGGGGCCAACGTCCTGACTTTC; CDR3: CASSQPSRGANVLTF
size: .; V: TRBV14; length: 13; D: .; J: TRBJ2-1; DNA: TGTGCCAGCAGCCGAGGACAAGGCAATGAGCAGTTCTTC; CDR3: CASSRGQGNEQFF
size: .; V: TRBV13; length: 16; D: TRBD1; J: TRBJ2-1; DNA: TGTGCCAGCAGCTCGCCTACTCGGACAGGGTACAATGAGCAGTTCTTC; CDR3: CASSSPTRTGYNEQFF
size: few; V: TRBV4-1; length: 15; D: .; J: TRBJ2-5; DNA: TGCGCCAGCAGCCACCACAGGGACGGGTTTAGGACCCAGTACTTC; CDR3: CASSHHRDGFRTQYF
size: .; V: TRBV7-2; length: 16; D: .; J: TRBJ2-6; DNA: TGTGCCAGCAGCCTTAGACAGTCCTCTGGGGCCAACGTCCTGACTTTC; CDR3: CASSLRQSSGANVLTF
size: .; V: TRBV29-1; length: 15; D: .; J: TRBJ1-2; DNA: TGCAGCGTTGAAGCGTCTACAGGAAGGGGAGCTGGCTACACCTTC; CDR3: CSVEASTGRGAGYTF
size: many; V: TRBV3-1; length: 14; D: .; J: TRBJ2-7; DNA: TGTGCCAGCAGCCAAGGGGTTAGAGCCTACGAGCAGTACTTC; CDR3: CASSQGVRAYEQYF
size: .; V: TRBV4-1; length: 11; D: .; J: TRBJ2-5; DNA: TGCGCCAGCAGCCAGGGGATGGAGCAGTACTTC; CDR3: CASSQGMEQYF
size: .; V: TRBV28; length: 17; D: TRBD1; J: TRBJ2-5; DNA: TGTGCCAGCAGTTCCCAACTGACAGGGATCCTTCAAGAGACCCAGTACTTC; CDR3: CASSSQLTGILQETQYF
size: many; V: TRBV4-1; length: 15; D: .; J: TRBJ2-1; DNA: TGCGCCAGCTCCAGGGGGGGGAGCTCCTACAATGAGCAGTTCTTC; CDR3: CASSRGGSSYNEQFF
size: .; V: TRBV24-1; length: 14; D: .; J: TRBJ2-1; DNA: TGCGCCACCAGGGACCGTGGGGACGTCAATGAGCAGTTCTTC; CDR3: CATRDRGDVNEQFF
size: few; V: TRBV12-3/TRBV12-4; length: 16; D: TRBD1; J: TRBJ2-1; DNA: TGTGCCAGCAGCCGGGGACAGGGGTTGGGTAAGGGTGAGCAGTTCTTC; CDR3: CASSRGQGLGKGEQFF
size: .; V: TRBV12-3/TRBV12-4; length: 15; D: TRBD2; J: TRBJ2-1; DNA: TGTGCCAGCAGTTCCAGCGGGAGTTACGTCGGTGAGCAGTTCTTC; CDR3: CASSSSGSYVGEQFF
size: .; V: TRBV6-5; length: 15; D: .; J: TRBJ1-2; DNA: TGTGCCAGCAGTTACTCGAAATCAGGAGGGACTGGCTACACCTTC; CDR3: CASSYSKSGGTGYTF
size: .; V: TRBV4-1; length: 17; D: TRBD1; J: TRBJ2-5; DNA: TGCGCCAGCAGCCTAACTTTAGAGACAGGGGGCGAAGAGACCCAGTACTTC; CDR3: CASSLTLETGGEETQYF
size: .; V: TRBV29-1; length: 13; D: .; J: TRBJ2-7; DNA: TGCAGCGTGACCGGGACGGGTTCCTACGAGCAGTACTTC; CDR3: CSVTGTGSYEQYF
size: .; V: TRBV11-1; length: 14; D: .; J: TRBJ2-1; DNA: TGTGCCAGCAGCTTTGATACAGGAAGCAATGAGCAGTTCTTC; CDR3: CASSFDTGSNEQFF
size: once; V: TRBV27; length: 14; D: .; J: TRBJ1-2; DNA: TGTGCCAGCAGCCCCGGGGGAGCGCTCTATGGCTACACCTTC; CDR3: CASSPGGALYGYTF
size: few; V: TRBV20-1; length: 15; D: TRBD1; J: TRBJ2-7; DNA: TGCAGTGCTAGAGATTTGAGACAGGGCTACTACGAGCAGTACTTC; CDR3: CSARDLRQGYYEQYF
size: .; V: TRBV4-2; length: 16; D: .; J: TRBJ1-4; DNA: TGTGCCAGCAGCCCCGGTTCAGGGTCATTGAATGAAAAACTGTTTTTT; CDR3: CASSPGSGSLNEKLFF
size: few; V: TRBV24-1; length: 16; D: .; J: TRBJ2-5; DNA: TGTGCCACCAGTGATTCAAGCCAGGGAAAGCGGGAGACCCAGTACTTC; CDR3: CATSDSSQGKRETQYF
size: .; V: TRBV5-1; length: 14; D: .; J: TRBJ1-2; DNA: TGCGCCAGCAGGCCTGACAGGACAGCTGGTGGCTACACCTTC; CDR3: CASRPDRTAGGYTF
size: .; V: TRBV29-1; length: 16; D: TRBD2; J: TRBJ2-3; DNA: TGCAGCGTTTATGCGAGCGGGGGGGCGTTAACAGATACGCAGTATTTT; CDR3: CSVYASGGALTDTQYF
size: .; V: TRBV2; length: 15; D: .; J: TRBJ2-3; DNA: TGTGCCAGCACTTCGACAGGGCTAGCGGCGGATACGCAGTATTTT; CDR3: CASTSTGLAADTQYF
size: .; V: TRBV12-3/TRBV12-4; length: 15; D: .; J: TRBJ2-2; DNA: TGTGCCAGCACCCCCGGGGTGGCGAACACCGGGGAGCTGTTTTTT; CDR3: CASTPGVANTGELFF
size: .; V: TRBV7-3; length: 13; D: .; J: TRBJ2-5; DNA: TGTGCCAGCAGCAAATACAGTAAAGAGACCCAGTACTTC; CDR3: CASSKYSKETQYF
size: .; V: TRBV12-3/TRBV12-4; length: 16; D: TRBD1; J: TRBJ2-2; DNA: TGTGCCATCAGTCCCCGGGACAGGGTCGTAGCCGGGGAGCTGTTTTTT; CDR3: CAISPRDRVVAGELFF
size: .; V: TRBV6-1; length: 17; D: TRBD1; J: TRBJ2-2; DNA: TGTGCCAGCAGTCTAGGACAGGGCCGAATGAACACCGGGGAGCTGTTTTTT; CDR3: CASSLGQGRMNTGELFF
size: .; V: TRBV14; length: 14; D: .; J: TRBJ2-5; DNA: TGTGCCAGCAGCCAGGGGTGGAGTCAAGAGACCCAGTACTTC; CDR3: CASSQGWSQETQYF
size: few; V: TRBV6-5; length: 13; D: .; J: TRBJ2-5; DNA: TGTGCCAGCAGACCTTACGGAGGAGAGACCCAGTACTTC; CDR3: CASRPYGGETQYF
size: .; V: TRBV6-1; length: 9; D: .; J: TRBJ2-5; DNA: TGTGCCGGGTCGGGGACCCGGTACTTC; CDR3: CAGSGTRYF
size: .; V: TRBV7-3; length: 14; D: .; J: TRBJ2-7; DNA: TGTGCCAGCAGCCTAAACAGCGATTCCTACGAGCAGTACTTC; CDR3: CASSLNSDSYEQYF
size: .; V: TRBV29-1; length: 14; D: .; J: TRBJ2-7; DNA: TGCAGCGCCGCCCTCCGGTCTGGCTCCTACGAGCAGTACTTC; CDR3: CSAALRSGSYEQYF
size: many; V: TRBV3-1; length: 18; D: .; J: TRBJ2-6; DNA: TGTGCCAGCAGCCAACGTCTTCTTCGAGGGACTGGGGCCAACGTCCTGACTTTC; CDR3: CASSQRLLRGTGANVLTF
size: .; V: TRBV10-3; length: 14; D: .; J: TRBJ1-2; DNA: TGTGCCATCAGTGAGGGAGTCGACATCTATGGCTACACCTTC; CDR3: CAISEGVDIYGYTF
size: .; V: TRBV4-1; length: 16; D: TRBD2; J: TRBJ2-1; DNA: TGCGCCAGCAGCCAGGACGGACTAGCGGGAGCCAATGAGCAGTTCTTC; CDR3: CASSQDGLAGANEQFF
size: .; V: TRBV28; length: 14; D: .; J: TRBJ2-7; DNA: TGTGCCAGCAGTTTACTATCGGGGACCTACGAGCAGTACTTC; CDR3: CASSLLSGTYEQYF
size: few; V: TRBV7-2; length: 18; D: .; J: TRBJ2-1; DNA: TGTGCCAGCAGCCCTAATCCGGCTTCAGCAAGCTCCTACAATGAGCAGTTCTTC; CDR3: CASSPNPASASSYNEQFF
size: once; V: TRBV6-2/TRBV6-3; length: 15; D: .; J: TRBJ1-2; DNA: TGTGCCAGCAGTTCCAACTCCGGGACGCCGTATGGCTACACCTTC; CDR3: CASSSNSGTPYGYTF
size: few; V: TRBV11-1; length: 16; D: .; J: TRBJ2-1; DNA: TGTGCCAGCAGCTTATCCCGGGGGTCCCTCTACAATGAGCAGTTCTTC; CDR3: CASSLSRGSLYNEQFF
size: .; V: TRBV3-1; length: 13; D: .; J: TRBJ2-5; DNA: TGTGCCGGCAGCGCGGGCCTACAAGAGACCCAGTACTTC; CDR3: CAGSAGLQETQYF
size: .; V: TRBV27; length: 14; D: TRBD2; J: TRBJ2-3; DNA: TGTGCCAGCAGTGGCGGGGGGTACACAGATACGCAGTATTTT; CDR3: CASSGGGYTDTQYF
size: .; V: TRBV7-9; length: 15; D: TRBD1; J: TRBJ2-5; DNA: TGTGCCAGCAGCTTAGTAGGGGGACAGGAAGAGACCCAGTACTTC; CDR3: CASSLVGGQEETQYF
size: few; V: TRBV4-1; length: 16; D: .; J: TRBJ2-1; DNA: TGCGCCAGCAGCCTCATAGGGGACCTCTCCTACAATGAGCAGTTCTTC; CDR3: CASSLIGDLSYNEQFF
size: few; V: TRBV12-3/TRBV12-4; length: 14; D: .; J: TRBJ2-5; DNA: TGTGCCAGCAGTATCACAGGGAGGTTAGAGACCCAGTACTTC; CDR3: CASSITGRLETQYF
size: few; V: TRBV3-1; length: 13; D: .; J: TRBJ2-7; DNA: TGTGCCAGCAGCCCCTGGACAGACTACGAGCAGTACTTC; CDR3: CASSPWTDYEQYF
size: .; V: TRBV20-1; length: 16; D: TRBD2; J: TRBJ2-1; DNA: TGCAGTGCTAGCAGACCTCTAGCGGGGGGATACAATGAGCAGTTCTTC; CDR3: CSASRPLAGGYNEQFF
size: once; V: TRBV7-9; length: 16; D: .; J: TRBJ1-1; DNA: TGTGCCAGCAGCCCCGGTGCCCTCCAATTTTACACTGAAGCTTTCTTT; CDR3: CASSPGALQFYTEAFF
size: .; V: TRBV7-9; length: 16; D: TRBD1; J: TRBJ1-1; DNA: TGTGCCAGCAGCCCGGCCGGGACAGGAGAGGGCACTGAAGCTTTCTTT; CDR3: CASSPAGTGEGTEAFF
size: few; V: TRBV20-1; length: 14; D: .; J: TRBJ2-7; DNA: TGCAGTTCCCGGGGCGGAGCAAAGATTTACGAGCAGTACTTC; CDR3: CSSRGGAKIYEQYF
size: .; V: TRBV6-5; length: 15; D: .; J: TRBJ2-2; DNA: TGTGCCAGCAGTTACTCTGGGAGAAGTACCGGGGAGCTGTTTTTT; CDR3: CASSYSGRSTGELFF
size: .; V: TRBV7-2; length: 15; D: .; J: TRBJ2-5; DNA: TGTGCCAGCAGCAGGGGGGAGGGGAAGGGAGAGACTCAGTACTTC; CDR3: CASSRGEGKGETQYF
size: .; V: TRBV7-8; length: 17; D: TRBD2; J: TRBJ2-1; DNA: TGTGCCAGCAGCTTAGCGCAGGGACTAGCGGAACTCAATGAGCAGTTCTTC; CDR3: CASSLAQGLAELNEQFF
size: few; V: TRBV2; length: 16; D: TRBD2; J: TRBJ2-5; DNA: TGTGCCAGCAGTATCGGCGGGGGGCCAGGTTCGGAGACCCAGTACTTC; CDR3: CASSIGGGPGSETQYF
size: .; V: TRBV4-2; length: 17; D: TRBD2; J: TRBJ2-5; DNA: TGTGCCAGCAGCCAAGAAGGTAGCGGGGGGCCCTACAATGAGCAGTACTTC; CDR3: CASSQEGSGGPYNEQYF